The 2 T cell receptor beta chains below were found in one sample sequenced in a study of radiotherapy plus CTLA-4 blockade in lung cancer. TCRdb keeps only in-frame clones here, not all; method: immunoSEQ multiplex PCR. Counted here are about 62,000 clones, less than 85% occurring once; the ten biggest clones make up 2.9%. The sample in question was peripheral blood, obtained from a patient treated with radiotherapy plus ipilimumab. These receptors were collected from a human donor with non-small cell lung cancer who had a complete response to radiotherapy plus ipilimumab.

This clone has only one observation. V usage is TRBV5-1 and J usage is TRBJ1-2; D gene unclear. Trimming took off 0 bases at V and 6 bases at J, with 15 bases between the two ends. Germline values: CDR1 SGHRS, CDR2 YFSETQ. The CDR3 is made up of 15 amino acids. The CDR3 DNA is TGCGCCAGCAGCTTGGGAGGTTACTATGAGAATGGCTACACCTTC. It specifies CASSLGGYYENGYTF.

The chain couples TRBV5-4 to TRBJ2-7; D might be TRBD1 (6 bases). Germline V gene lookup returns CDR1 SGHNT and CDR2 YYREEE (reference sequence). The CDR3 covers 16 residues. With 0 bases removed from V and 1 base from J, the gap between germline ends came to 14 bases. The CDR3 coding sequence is TGTGCCAGCAGCTTGGGTCCTCGGGACAAGTCCTACGAGCAGTACTTC. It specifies CASSLGPRDKSYEQYF.